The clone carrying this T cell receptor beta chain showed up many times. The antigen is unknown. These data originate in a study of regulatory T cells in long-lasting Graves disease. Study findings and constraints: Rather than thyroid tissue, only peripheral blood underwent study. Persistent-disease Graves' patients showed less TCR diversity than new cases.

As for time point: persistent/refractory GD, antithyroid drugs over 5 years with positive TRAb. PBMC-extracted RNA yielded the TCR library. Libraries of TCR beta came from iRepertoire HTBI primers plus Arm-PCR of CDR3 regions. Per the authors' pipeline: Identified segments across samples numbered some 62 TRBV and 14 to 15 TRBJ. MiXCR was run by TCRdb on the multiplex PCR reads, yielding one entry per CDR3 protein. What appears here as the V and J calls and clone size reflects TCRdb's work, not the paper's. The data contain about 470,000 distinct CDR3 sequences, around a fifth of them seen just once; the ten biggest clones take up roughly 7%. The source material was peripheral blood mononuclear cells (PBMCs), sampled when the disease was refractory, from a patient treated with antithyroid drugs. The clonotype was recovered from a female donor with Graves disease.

The CDR3 protein is CASRRGQLSSGNQPQHF. DNA of the CDR3: TGTGCCAGCAGGAGGGGACAGCTTTCCTCGGGCAATCAGCCCCAGCATTTT. The V call is TRBV6-2 or TRBV6-3, the J call TRBJ1-5; TRBD1 agrees at 7 bases. Trimming removed 6 bases from V and 2 bases from J; junction bases left unmatched: 13. The CDR3 consists of 17 residues. Germline CDR1 MNHEY, CDR2 SVGEGT.